This T cell receptor beta chain was sequenced for a study of blood T cells in healthy people across ages. A second PCR, run for about 7 to 12 cycles, used a sample-barcoded 5' primer plus a J-beta primer mix. Unique molecular identifiers of 12 random nucleotides labeled each cDNA. TCRdb processed the 5' RACE reads anew with MiXCR; each CDR3 protein has one entry. The sample records approximately 780,000 distinct CDR3 sequences, under 30% being singletons. Trimming removed 6 bases at V and 7 bases at J, with 9 bases between. The CDR3 is 12 amino acids. In this sample, this clonotype turned up a few times. This same sample was also part of a study on T cells of mothers and their children. In that study: Three healthy Caucasian mothers and their six children were the donors.

Material: blood. The receptor was derived from a boy aged 5 to 17 in good health. The chain has TRBV12-3 or TRBV12-4 and TRBJ1-4, with a weak D call TRBD1 (5 bases). The DNA for the CDR3 is TGTGCCAGCAGGTTGGGGGGTGAAAAACTGTTTTTT. Amino acid sequence: CASRLGGEKLFF.